This T cell receptor (beta chain) was obtained from a study of blood T cell repertoires in COVID-19. Germline trimming cut 4 bases from V and 8 bases from J; bases unmatched to any gene: 7. This CDR3 region has 15 residues. Germline V gene data show CDR1 as LGHNA and CDR2 as YSLEER. In the study's own analysis: Nucleated cell counts were estimated from reference gene primer amplification. TCRdb's table, derived via immunoSEQ multiplex PCR, lists solely in-frame clones and lacks some. The V and J calls and clone size come from that table; D and trimming were worked out from the DNA. The sample holds over 250,000 clones; around 79% are singletons and the top ten take 2.5% to 4%.

The source is a woman older than 75 with acute or convalescent COVID-19. Source material: peripheral blood. The V gene is TRBV4-3, the J gene TRBJ2-1, with TRBD2 matching 11 bases. CDR3 amino acids: CASSPQASGGYEQFF. DNA of the CDR3: TGCGCCAGCAGCCCTCAGGCTAGCGGGGGGTATGAGCAGTTCTTC.